This T cell receptor (beta chain) derives from a study of PD-1 blockade in classical Hodgkin lymphoma (dated by TCRdb to the early 2020s). Describing the broader study: A peripheral blood immune signature of response to PD-1 blockade in classical Hodgkin lymphoma was defined using TCR beta sequencing and CyTOF.

A remark on this clone: Its antigen is unknown. Base qualities are not at hand, and no much larger clone is one base apart.

The CDR3 has 19 amino acids, counting the end cysteine and phenylalanine. Left in the record is the CDR3 DNA by itself, 57 bases read in frame from the first base. Looking up the germline V gene (reference sequence) yields CDR1 SEHNR and CDR2 FQNEAQ. V is trimmed back by 4 bases and J by 4 bases, and the junction contains 18 bases that no gene match accounts for. The Qiagen DNeasy kit was used to extract genomic DNA from unsorted PBMCs and from the negatively selected CD4+ and CD8+ fractions. TCR beta CDR3 regions were amplified by immunoSEQ multiplex PCR using primers annealing to V and J segments. A synthetic immune receptor repertoire was used to minimize amplification bias, and remaining bias was computationally removed after sequencing. In the paper's pipeline: Custom Python scripts were used to quantify repertoire diversity as the Shannon entropy index. Unsorted, CD4+ and CD8+ repertoires were analyzed separately, except in combined analyses where CD4+ and CD8+ sequences were merged in silico. The clones in this table, taken by TCRdb from immuneACCESS, are in-frame only. Not every clone is retained; where verified, under half of the shortfall comes from an unresolved V gene, and the cause of the rest is unknown. The V and J calls and clone size come from that table; D and trimming were worked out from the DNA. The sample table holds 20,000 to 25,000 clones, of which 94% were seen once. The top ten clonotypes cover about 3.7% of the sample.

Interpreted using the paper, the time point label stands for: newly diagnosed, previously untreated cHL patient sample. To serve as a comparison group for the relapsed/refractory trial patients, PBMCs were sequenced from patients with newly diagnosed, previously untreated classical Hodgkin lymphoma. Peripheral blood was collected in 8 mL Vacutainer Cell Preparation Tubes, from which PBMCs were isolated by centrifugation and then cryopreserved. The investigation overall reported the following: Baseline TCR diversity was reported as lower in newly diagnosed patients than in healthy donors, and lower still in relapsed/refractory patients. The study was restricted to a single clinical trial cohort, and the causes of repertoire differences, possibly disease activity or prior therapy, were left undefined.

The V gene is TRBV7-9 and the J gene is TRBJ1-4; TRBD1 matches 7 bases in the middle. What was sequenced was peripheral blood mononuclear cells (PBMCs). This clonotype was sampled from a human donor with classical Hodgkin lymphoma. The CDR3 protein: CASSWPGQPTLGGNEKLFF. The DNA sequence is as follows: TGTGCCAGCAGCTGGCCGGGACAGCCTACCTTGGGTGGTAATGAAAAACTGTTTTTT.